These T cell receptor beta chains were read from a single sample in a study of shared clonotypes between healthy human individuals. Sequenced by immunoSEQ multiplex PCR; TCRdb stores in-frame clones only, minus some. In the table there are approximately 2,300,000 clones, around 90% of which are singletons. Input material: naive CD4+ T cells from PBMCs. The receptors here all came from a man aged 18 to 30 in good health. Some clones in this sample may be carry-over from other donors' samples. CDR3s leave out the opening cysteine and the closing phenylalanine or tryptophan. Clone size, where shown, is once, few, many, or a class for clones that have expanded.

clone size	V gene	CDR3 protein
NA	TRBV28	ASRFRGITYEQY
NA	TRBV13	ASSPSGGETQY
few	TRBV5-1	ASSYRESTEAF
NA	TRBV5-1	ASSYGTSGRARTDTQY
NA	TRBV5-6	ASTTSWGSSYNEQF
NA	TRBV30	AWSAGGETQY
NA	TRBV30	AWTGAETQY
once	TRBV28	ASSLPPNEQF
NA	TRBV5-1	ASSPTGGNGYT
NA	TRBV7-2	ASSPRQMNYGYT
NA	TRBV5-1	ASSSKDRAGETQY
NA	TRBV7-8	ASLRTAGGGGYT
NA	TRBV7-3	AGGNEKLF
NA	TRBV29-1	SVERHLMNTEAF
NA	TRBV7-9	ASSRTGPRNTEAF
once	TRBV28	ASSTRGGFDQPQH
NA	TRBV19	ASRSTAAGETYEQY
NA	TRBV5-4	ASSNGLQTYEQY
NA	TRBV29-1	SVTKTGNTEAF
NA	TRBV6-1	ASSERGSGNTIY
NA	TRBV7-9	ASSQGLAGWSDEQF
once	TRBV5-1	ASSLALAGPNTGELF